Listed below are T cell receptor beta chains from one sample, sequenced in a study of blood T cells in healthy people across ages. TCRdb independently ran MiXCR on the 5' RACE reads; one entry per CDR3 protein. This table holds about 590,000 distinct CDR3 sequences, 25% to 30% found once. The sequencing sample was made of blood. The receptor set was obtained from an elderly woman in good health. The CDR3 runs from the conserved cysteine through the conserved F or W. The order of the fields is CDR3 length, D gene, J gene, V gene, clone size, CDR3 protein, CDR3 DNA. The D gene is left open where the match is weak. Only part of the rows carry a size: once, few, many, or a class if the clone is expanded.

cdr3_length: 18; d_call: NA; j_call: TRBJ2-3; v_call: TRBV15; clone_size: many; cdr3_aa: CATSRGFGTTSSTDTQYF; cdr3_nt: TGTGCCACCAGCAGAGGGTTCGGGACAACCTCTAGCACAGATACGCAGTATTTT
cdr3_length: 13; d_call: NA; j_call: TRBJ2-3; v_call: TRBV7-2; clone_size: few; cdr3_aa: CASSKIVADTQYF; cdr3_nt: TGTGCCAGCAGCAAAATAGTTGCGGATACGCAGTATTTT
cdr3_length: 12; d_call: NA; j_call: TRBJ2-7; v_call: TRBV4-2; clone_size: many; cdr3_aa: CASSQERYEQYF; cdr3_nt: TGTGCCAGCAGCCAGGAACGCTACGAGCAGTACTTC
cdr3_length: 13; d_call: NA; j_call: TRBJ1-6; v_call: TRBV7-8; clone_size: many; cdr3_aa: CASSSKKGSPLHF; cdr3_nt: TGTGCCAGCAGCTCTAAAAAGGGGTCACCCCTCCACTTT
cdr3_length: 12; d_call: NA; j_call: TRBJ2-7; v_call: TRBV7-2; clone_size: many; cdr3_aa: CASSSYREEQYF; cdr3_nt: TGTGCCAGCAGCTCTTACAGGGAGGAGCAGTACTTC
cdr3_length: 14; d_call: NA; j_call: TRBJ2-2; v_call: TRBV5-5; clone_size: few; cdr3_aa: CASSLSALNGELFF; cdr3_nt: TGTGCCAGCAGCTTGTCGGCCCTGAACGGGGAGCTGTTTTTT
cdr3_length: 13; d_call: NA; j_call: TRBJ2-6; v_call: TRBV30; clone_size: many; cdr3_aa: CAWTLSGANVLTF; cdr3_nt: TGTGCCTGGACACTTTCTGGGGCCAACGTCCTGACTTTC
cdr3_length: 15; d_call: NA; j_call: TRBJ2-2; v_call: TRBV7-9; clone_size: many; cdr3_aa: CASSRTQGWAGELFF; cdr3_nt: TGTGCCAGCAGCCGAACACAGGGTTGGGCCGGGGAGCTGTTTTTT
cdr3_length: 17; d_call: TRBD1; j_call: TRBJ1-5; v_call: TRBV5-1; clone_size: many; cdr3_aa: CASSPGQGAVGNQPQHF; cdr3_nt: TGCGCCAGCAGCCCGGGACAGGGGGCTGTGGGCAATCAGCCCCAGCATTTT
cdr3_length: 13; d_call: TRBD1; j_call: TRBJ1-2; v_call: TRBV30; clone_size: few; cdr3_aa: CAWRDSSNYGYTF; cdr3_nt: TGTGCCTGGCGGGACAGTTCTAACTATGGCTACACCTTC
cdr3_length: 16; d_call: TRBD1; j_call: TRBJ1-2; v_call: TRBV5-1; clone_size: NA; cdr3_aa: CASSLTTGQGAGGYTF; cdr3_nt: TGCGCCAGCAGCTTGACCACTGGACAGGGGGCTGGTGGCTACACCTTC
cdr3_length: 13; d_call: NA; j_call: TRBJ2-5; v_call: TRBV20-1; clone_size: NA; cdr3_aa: CSASGSLGETQYF; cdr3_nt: TGCAGTGCTAGCGGGAGCCTTGGGGAGACCCAGTACTTC
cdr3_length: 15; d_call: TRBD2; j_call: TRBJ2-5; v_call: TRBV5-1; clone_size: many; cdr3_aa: CASSLESAGGQTQYF; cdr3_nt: TGCGCCAGCAGCTTGGAATCAGCGGGGGGGCAGACCCAGTACTTC
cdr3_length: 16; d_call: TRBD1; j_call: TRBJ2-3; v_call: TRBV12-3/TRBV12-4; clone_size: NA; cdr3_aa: CVSSWGQGVGTDTQYF; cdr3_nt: TGTGTCAGCAGCTGGGGACAGGGAGTGGGTACAGATACGCAGTATTTT
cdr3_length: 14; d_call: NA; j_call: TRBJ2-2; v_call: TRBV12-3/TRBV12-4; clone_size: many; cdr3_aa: CASCLGHLTGELFF; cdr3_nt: TGTGCCAGCTGTCTGGGACATCTAACCGGGGAGCTGTTTTTT
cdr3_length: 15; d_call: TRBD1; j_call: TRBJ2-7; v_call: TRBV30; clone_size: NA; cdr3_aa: CAWSVYLGTGSEQYF; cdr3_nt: TGTGCCTGGAGTGTTTATTTAGGGACAGGGTCCGAGCAGTACTTC
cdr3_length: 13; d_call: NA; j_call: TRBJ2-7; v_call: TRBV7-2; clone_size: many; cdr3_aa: CASSWTDSYEQYF; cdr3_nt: TGTGCCAGCAGCTGGACAGACTCCTACGAGCAGTACTTC
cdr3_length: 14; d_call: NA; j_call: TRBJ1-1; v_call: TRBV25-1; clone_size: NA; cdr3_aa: CASSVGFGYTEAFF; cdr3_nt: TGTGCCAGCAGTGTGGGGTTCGGGTACACTGAAGCTTTCTTT
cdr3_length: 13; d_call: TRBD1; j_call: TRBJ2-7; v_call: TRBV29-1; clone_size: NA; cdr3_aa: CSVQGPSSYEQYF; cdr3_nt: TGCAGCGTACAGGGGCCGAGCTCCTACGAGCAGTACTTC
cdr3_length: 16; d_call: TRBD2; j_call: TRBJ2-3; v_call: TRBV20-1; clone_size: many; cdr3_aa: CSASSSGGATKDTQYF; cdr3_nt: TGCAGTGCTAGTTCTAGCGGGGGGGCCACGAAAGATACGCAGTATTTT
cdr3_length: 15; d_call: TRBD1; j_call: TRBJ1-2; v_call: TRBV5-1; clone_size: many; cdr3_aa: CASSETGTDNYGYTF; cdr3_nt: TGCGCCAGCAGCGAGACCGGGACAGATAACTATGGCTACACCTTC
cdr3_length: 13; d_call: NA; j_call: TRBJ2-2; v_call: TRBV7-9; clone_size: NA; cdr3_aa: CASSSDTSGELFF; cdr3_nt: TGTGCCAGCAGCTCAGACACCTCGGGGGAGCTGTTTTTT
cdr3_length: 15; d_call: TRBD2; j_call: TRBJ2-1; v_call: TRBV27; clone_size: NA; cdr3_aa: CASTSEGGVYNEQFF; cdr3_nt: TGTGCCAGCACCTCGGAGGGAGGGGTATACAATGAGCAGTTCTTC
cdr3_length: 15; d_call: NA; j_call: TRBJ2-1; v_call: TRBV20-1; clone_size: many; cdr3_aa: CSAAKGGGRYNEQFF; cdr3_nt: TGCAGTGCCGCTAAGGGGGGGGGGAGGTACAATGAGCAGTTCTTC
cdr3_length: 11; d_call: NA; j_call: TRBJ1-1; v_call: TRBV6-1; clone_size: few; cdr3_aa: CASTKTGTAFF; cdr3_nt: TGTGCCAGCACCAAAACAGGGACAGCTTTCTTT
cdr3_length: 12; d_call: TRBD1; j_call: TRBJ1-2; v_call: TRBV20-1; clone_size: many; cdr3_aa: CSRTGGTYGYTF; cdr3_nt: TGCAGTAGGACAGGGGGAACCTATGGCTACACCTTC
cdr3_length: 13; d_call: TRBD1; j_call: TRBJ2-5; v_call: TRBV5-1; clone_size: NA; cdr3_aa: CASSFGTGETQYF; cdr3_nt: TGCGCCAGCAGCTTCGGGACAGGAGAGACCCAGTACTTC
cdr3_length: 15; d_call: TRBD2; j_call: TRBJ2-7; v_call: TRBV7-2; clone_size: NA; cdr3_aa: CASSHPGLAVYEQYF; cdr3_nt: TGTGCCAGCAGCCATCCGGGACTAGCGGTCTACGAGCAGTACTTC
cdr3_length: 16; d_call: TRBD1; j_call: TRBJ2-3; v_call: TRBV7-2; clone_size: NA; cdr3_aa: CASSLVGQGLTDTQYF; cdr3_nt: TGTGCCAGCAGCCTTGTTGGACAGGGGCTAACAGATACGCAGTATTTT
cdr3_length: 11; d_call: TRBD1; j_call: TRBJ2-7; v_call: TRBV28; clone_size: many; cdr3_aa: CASSTGVEQYF; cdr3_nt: TGTGCCAGCAGCACAGGGGTCGAGCAGTACTTC
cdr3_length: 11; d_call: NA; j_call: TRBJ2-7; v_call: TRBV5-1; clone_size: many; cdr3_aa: CASRGGTEQYF; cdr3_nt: TGCGCCAGCAGAGGGGGAACAGAGCAGTACTTC
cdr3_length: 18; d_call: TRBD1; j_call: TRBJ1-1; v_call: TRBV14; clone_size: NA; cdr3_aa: CASSQELFGTALNTEAFF; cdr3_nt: TGTGCCAGCAGCCAAGAACTTTTTGGGACAGCCCTGAACACTGAAGCTTTCTTT
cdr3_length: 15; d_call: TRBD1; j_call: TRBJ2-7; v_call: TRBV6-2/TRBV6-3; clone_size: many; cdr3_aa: CASSYPDTGEREQYF; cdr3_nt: TGTGCCAGCAGTTACCCGGACACAGGGGAACGGGAGCAGTACTTC
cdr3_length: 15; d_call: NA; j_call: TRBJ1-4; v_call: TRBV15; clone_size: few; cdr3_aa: CATSRDLRGDEKLFF; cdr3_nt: TGTGCCACCAGCAGAGATCTTAGGGGAGATGAAAAACTGTTTTTT
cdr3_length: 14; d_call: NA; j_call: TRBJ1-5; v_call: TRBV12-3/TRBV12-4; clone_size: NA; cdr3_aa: CASSSNGENQPQHF; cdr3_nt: TGTGCCAGCAGCTCCAACGGGGAAAATCAGCCCCAGCATTTT
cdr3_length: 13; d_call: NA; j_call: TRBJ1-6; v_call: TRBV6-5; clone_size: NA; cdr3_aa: CASRRDPNPPLHF; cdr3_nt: TGTGCCAGCAGACGGGACCCTAATCCACCCCTCCACTTT
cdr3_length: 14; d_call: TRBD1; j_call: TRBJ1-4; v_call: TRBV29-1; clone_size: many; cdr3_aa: CSVEGNRGNEKLFF; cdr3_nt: TGCAGCGTTGAAGGCAACAGGGGGAATGAAAAACTGTTTTTT
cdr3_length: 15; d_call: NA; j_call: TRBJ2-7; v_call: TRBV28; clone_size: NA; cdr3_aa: CASRGAGVASYEQYF; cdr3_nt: TGTGCCAGCCGGGGAGCAGGGGTAGCCTCCTACGAGCAGTACTTC
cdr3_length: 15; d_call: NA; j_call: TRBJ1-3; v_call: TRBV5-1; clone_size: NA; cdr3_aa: CASSPDSYSGNTIYF; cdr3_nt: TGCGCCAGCAGCCCGGACAGTTACTCTGGAAACACCATATATTTT
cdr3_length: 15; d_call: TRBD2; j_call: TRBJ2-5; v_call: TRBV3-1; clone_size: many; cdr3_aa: CASSHRGGIDETQYF; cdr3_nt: TGTGCCAGCAGCCACCGGGGGGGTATCGACGAGACCCAGTACTTC
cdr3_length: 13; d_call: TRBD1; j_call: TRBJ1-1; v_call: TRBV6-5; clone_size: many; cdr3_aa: CASRGTGNTEAFF; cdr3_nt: TGTGCCAGCAGAGGGACAGGGAACACTGAAGCTTTCTTT
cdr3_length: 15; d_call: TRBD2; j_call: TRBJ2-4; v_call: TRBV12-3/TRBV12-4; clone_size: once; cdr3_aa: CASRIEGLAGVGQYF; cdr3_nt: TGTGCCAGCAGGATCGAGGGACTAGCGGGAGTCGGGCAGTACTTC
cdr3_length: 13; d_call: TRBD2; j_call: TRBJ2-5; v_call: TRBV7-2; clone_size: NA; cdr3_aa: CVSSPDWGGTQYF; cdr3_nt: TGTGTCAGCAGCCCGGACTGGGGGGGGACCCAGTACTTC
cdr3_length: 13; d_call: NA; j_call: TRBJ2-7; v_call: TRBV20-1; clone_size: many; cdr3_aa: CSVRGGMAYEQYF; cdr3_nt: TGCAGTGTCAGGGGAGGGATGGCCTACGAGCAGTACTTC
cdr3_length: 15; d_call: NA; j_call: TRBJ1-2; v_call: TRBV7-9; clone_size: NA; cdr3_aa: CASRPAVGGNYGCTF; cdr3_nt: TGTGCCAGCAGGCCCGCCGTTGGGGGAAACTATGGCTGCACCTTC
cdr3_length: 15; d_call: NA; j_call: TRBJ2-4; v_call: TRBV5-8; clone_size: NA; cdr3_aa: CASSIGGTTKNIQYF; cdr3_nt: TGTGCCAGCAGCATTGGGGGTACAACCAAAAACATTCAGTACTTC